Presented here are 21 T cell receptor beta chains from one specimen sequenced in a study of patients and donors after allogeneic stem cell transplantation. MiXCR, run by TCRdb on the RT-PCR reads, gives a single entry per CDR3 protein. The sample lists about a million distinct CDR3 sequences, under 20% occurring once. Sequencing used blood, either unsorted or a sorted T cell fraction (not recorded which). The receptors were gathered from a human donor who was either an allogeneic HSCT recipient or a stem cell or donor lymphocyte infusion donor (not recorded which). It is not recorded whose cells these are; they may come from a transplant donor.

This clonotype was found a few times. The V call is TRBV6-1, the J call TRBJ1-6; no definite D call. Trimming took 4 bases from V and 4 from J, leaving 14 bases between them. The CDR3 loop spans 16 amino acids. CDR1 is MNHNS, CDR2 SASEGT, per germline. CDR3 sequence (DNA): TGTGCCAGCAGTGGAACCAAGCTCGGATATAATTCACCCCTCCACTTT. It is translated as CASSGTKLGYNSPLHF.

The V call is TRBV7-2, the J call TRBJ2-5; D might be TRBD2 (6 bases). Germline V gene data show CDR1 as SGHTA and CDR2 as FQGNSA. The CDR3 length is 15 residues. V lost 7 bases to trimming and J lost 5 bases, with 20 bases between them. CDR3 DNA: TGTGCCAGCACTGTCGGCGGGCGGGGCCGGGAGACCCAGTACTTC. Its translation: CASTVGGRGRETQYF.

The chain employs TRBV9 and TRBJ1-3, with 10 bases that match TRBD1. The germline CDR1 and CDR2 sequences are SGDLS and YYNGEE. The J segment lost 0 bases and the V segment lost 0 bases, leaving 0 bases of the junction unmatched. CDR3 length: 16 residues. The CDR3 here is CASSVGDRGSGNTIYF. CDR3 DNA: TGTGCCAGCAGCGTAGGGGACAGGGGCTCTGGAAACACCATATATTTT.

V gene TRBV7-9 combines with J gene TRBJ2-2; D is unresolved. The CDR3 runs to 14 residues. Germline CDR1 and CDR2: SEHNR and FQNEAQ (reference sequence). With 7 bases removed from V and 6 bases from J, the gap between germline ends came to 15 bases. The CDR3 nucleotides are TGTGCCAGCATCGACCCGATTGTGTCCGGGGAGCTGTTTTTT. Protein sequence: CASIDPIVSGELFF.

This clonotype showed up just a few times. The chain is built from TRBV29-1 and TRBJ2-7; TRBD1 is a possible D gene (5 bases). The CDR3 is 15 residues long. The V gene's germline CDR1 is SQVTM and CDR2 ANQGSEA. V shed 0 bases and J shed 0 bases, with 12 bases lying between them. CDR3 amino acids: CSVEEPGINSYEQYF. The CDR3 DNA reads as TGCAGCGTTGAAGAGCCAGGGATTAACTCCTACGAGCAGTACTTC.

The chain is built from TRBV20-1 and TRBJ2-7, with 9 bases aligning to TRBD2. Germline V gene sequence: CDR1 DFQATT, CDR2 SNEGSKA (reference sequence). V was pared by 0 bases and J by 0 bases, with 6 bases of the junction left unmatched. This CDR3 spans 16 amino acids. This chain's CDR3 is CSARDRAGGVSYEQYF. For the CDR3, the DNA is TGCAGTGCTAGAGATCGGGCGGGGGGGGTCTCCTACGAGCAGTACTTC.

A few counts support this clonotype. The rearrangement uses TRBV4-2 and TRBJ2-2; D ambiguous. The CDR3 consists of 17 residues. V lost 1 base and J lost 2, with 14 bases in between. The germline CDR1 and CDR2 sequences are LGHNA and YNFKEQ. CDR3 DNA: TGTGCCAGCAGCCAAGCAAGCCTGGCGGTTAACACCGGGGAGCTGTTTTTT. Its translation: CASSQASLAVNTGELFF.

This chain links TRBV5-1 with TRBJ2-3; no clear D. CDR1 and CDR2 from the germline V gene are SGHRS and YFSETQ. The CDR3 has 13 residues. V lost 5 bases to trimming and J lost 3 bases, with 10 bases between them. The CDR3 region is CASRARKTDTQYF. The CDR3, as DNA: TGCGCCAGCAGGGCCCGGAAGACAGATACGCAGTATTTT. Combining the CDR3 with reference TRBV5-1 and TRBJ2-3 gives the whole variable domain KAGVTQTPRYLIKTRGQQVTLSCSPISGHRSVSWYQQTPGQGLQFLFEYFSETQRNKGNFPGRFSGRQFSNSRSEMNVSTLELGDSALYLCASRARKTDTQYFGPGTRLTVL.

The chain employs TRBV2 and TRBJ1-3; D is possibly TRBD1 (5 bases). In germline, CDR1 is SNHLY, CDR2 FYNNEI. The CDR3 has 16 residues. V was trimmed by 1 base and J by 0 bases, leaving 10 bases between them. The CDR3 here is CASSEGGSDSGNTIYF. CDR3 sequence (DNA): TGTGCCAGCAGTGAAGGGGGCAGCGACTCTGGAAACACCATATATTTT.

This clonotype was counted only a few times. This rearrangement joins TRBV7-9 to TRBJ2-7; 7 positions match TRBD1. This CDR3 comprises 14 residues. CDR1 SEHNR and CDR2 FQNEAQ come from the germline V gene (reference sequence). The V gene end was trimmed by 6 bases and the J gene end by 2 bases; junction bases not matched to a gene: 7. The CDR3 is CASSNRDRPYEQYF. Here the CDR3 DNA reads TGTGCCAGCAGTAACCGGGACAGACCCTACGAGCAGTACTTC. Filled out from reference TRBV7-9 and TRBJ2-7, the complete variable domain reads DTGVSQNPRHKITKRGQNVTFRCDPISEHNRLYWYRQTLGQGPEFLTYFQNEAQLEKSRLLSDRFSAERPKGSFSTLEIQRTEQGDSAMYLCASSNRDRPYEQYFGPGTRLTVT.

The V gene is TRBV20-1, the J gene TRBJ2-7, with D possibly TRBD2 on 6 matching bases. Looked up from germline, CDR1 is DFQATT and CDR2 is SNEGSKA (reference sequence). V dropped 3 bases and J dropped 7 bases, with 16 bases sitting between them. The length of the CDR3 is 13 residues. Here the CDR3 reads CSARRRASGEQYF. CDR3 nucleotides: TGCAGTGCTAGGAGGAGGGCGTCGGGGGAGCAGTACTTC.

The chain recombines TRBV6-5 with TRBJ1-1; possibly TRBD1 for D (6 bases). Germline CDR1 reads MNHEY; CDR2 reads SVGAGI. This CDR3 is 14 amino acids long. V was shortened by 2 bases and J by 7 bases, with 14 bases between the two germline ends. The CDR3 spells CASSYGQGLVEAFF. The DNA of the CDR3 is TGTGCCAGCAGTTACGGGCAGGGGTTGGTTGAAGCTTTCTTT.

This chain uses TRBV29-1 with TRBJ1-1; no firm D call. CDR3 size: 13 residues. CDR1 is SQVTM and CDR2 is ANQGSEA in the germline V gene. V lost 0 bases and J lost 6, with 11 bases in between. CDR3 residues: CSVEDRGTAEAFF. Written as DNA, the CDR3 is TGCAGCGTTGAAGACCGAGGAACCGCTGAAGCTTTCTTT.

This clonotype was detected ten times or more. The chain employs TRBV4-3 and TRBJ2-1; D might be TRBD2 (5 bases). Germline CDR1 reads LGHNA; CDR2 reads YSLEER. V was trimmed by 4 bases and J by 3 bases, leaving 7 bases between them. The CDR3 sequence is 13 residues long. The CDR3 reads CASSPGIYNEQFF. CDR3 bases: TGCGCCAGCAGCCCGGGAATCTACAATGAGCAGTTCTTC.

The chain couples TRBV18 to TRBJ2-1; 9 positions agree with TRBD2. The CDR3 loop spans 14 amino acids. V lost 6 bases, J lost 6 bases, and 6 bases stayed unmatched. The germline V gene encodes CDR1 KGHSH and CDR2 LQKENI. Written as DNA, the CDR3 is TGTGCCAGCTCTCCGGGACTAGCCCTCAATGAGCAGTTCTTC. It codes for CASSPGLALNEQFF. Combining the CDR3 with reference TRBV18 and TRBJ2-1 gives the whole variable domain NAGVMQNPRHLVRRRGQEARLRCSPMKGHSHVYWYRQLPEEGLKFMVYLQKENIIDESGMPKERFSAEFPKEGPSILRIQQVVRGDSAAYFCASSPGLALNEQFFGPGTRLTVL.

This clonotype was recorded a few times. CDR3 loop: CASSQELGEPGKHNEQFF. The CDR3 DNA reads TGTGCCAGCAGCCAAGAGCTGGGGGAACCAGGGAAACACAATGAGCAGTTCTTC. V and J are TRBV14 and TRBJ2-1; D tentatively fits TRBD1 or TRBD2 (5 bases each). The CDR3 totals 18 residues. Germline V gene lookup returns CDR1 SGHDN and CDR2 FVKESK. Trimming cost V 0 bases and J 5 bases, with 20 bases left between them.

There are a few counts of this clonotype. This sequence joins TRBV27 and TRBJ2-1, with 9 bases matching TRBD1. This CDR3 spans 14 amino acids. V was clipped by 5 bases and J by 3 bases; unmatched bases: 2. CDR1 is MNHEY, CDR2 SMNVEV, per germline (reference sequence). DNA of the CDR3: TGTGCCAGCAGTCGGACAGGGGTCTACAATGAGCAGTTCTTC. It is translated as CASSRTGVYNEQFF.

This clonotype was counted only a few times. The chain carries TRBV5-1 and TRBJ1-2; TRBD1 agrees at 8 bases. V shed 3 bases, J shed 2 bases, and the junction held 12 bases outside the gene matches. Germline V gene data show CDR1 as SGHRS and CDR2 as YFSETQ. CDR3 size: 17 residues. CDR3 DNA: TGCGCCAGCAGCTCTACCGGGACAGGAGCCCCAAACTATGGCTACACCTTC. Amino acid sequence: CASSSTGTGAPNYGYTF.

Comments on this clonotype: Because the CDR3's place on the DNA is in doubt, the DNA is left out and the CDR3 is given as listed by TCRdb. The J gene is TRBJ1-2, the V gene TRBV6-5; the tabulated D call, TRBD1, remains unverified against the DNA. Including both end residues, the CDR3 is 12 amino acids long. From germline, CDR1 is MNHEY and CDR2 SVGAGI. CDR3 amino acids: CASLRAGGGYTF.

V and J are TRBV4-3 and TRBJ2-7; possibly TRBD2 for D (5 bases). V gave up 2 bases and J gave up 3 bases, with 14 bases separating them. Germline CDR1 and CDR2: LGHNA and YSLEER. The CDR3 length is 15 residues. The DNA of the CDR3 is TGCGCCAGCAGCCAATACTACGGGGAAAACTACGAGCAGTACTTC. Its protein product is CASSQYYGENYEQYF.

The sample holds a few counts of this clonotype. The V call is TRBV4-2, the J call TRBJ2-4; unclear D gene. Trimming pared 0 bases from V and 0 bases from J, leaving 6 bases between. In germline, CDR1 is LGHNA, CDR2 YNFKEQ. The length of the CDR3 is 15 residues. CDR3 sequence: CASSQDIEAKNIQYF. CDR3 sequence (DNA): TGTGCCAGCAGCCAAGACATTGAAGCCAAAAACATTCAGTACTTC.